A single sample is the source of the 17 T cell receptor beta chains below, sequenced in a study of blood T cell repertoires in COVID-19 (dated by TCRdb to the early 2020s). Receptor libraries were prepared by the immunoSEQ multiplex PCR assay. The immuneACCESS repertoire file appears here via TCRdb, limited to in-frame rearrangements. These files lack a portion of the clones; in checked studies, under half of the deficit traces to unresolved V genes, and the cause of the others is not known. This sample lists about 60,000 clones; roughly 79% were detected once. Roughly 3.5% of the sample goes to the ten largest clones. The specimen sequenced was peripheral blood. The origin of the receptors is a man in his sixties with acute or convalescent COVID-19.

About this clone: One junction end disagrees with the germline gene, perhaps due to a read error. V and J are TRBV6-5 and TRBJ2-7, with 8 bases identical to TRBD1. This CDR3 comprises 13 residues. Germline V lookup: CDR1 MNHEY, CDR2 SVGAGI. In DNA, the CDR3 is TGTGCCTGCAGACAGGGGAGCTCCTACGAGCAGTACTTC. It translates to CACRQGSSYEQYF.

This clone turned up a few times. The chain recombines TRBV19 with TRBJ1-5; D not resolved. The CDR3 is 13 residues long. Germline V gene data show CDR1 as LNHDA and CDR2 as SQIVND (reference sequence). V gave up 6 bases and J gave up 5 bases, with 11 bases separating them. CDR3 sequence: CASSNRQDQPQHF. The CDR3 nucleotides are TGTGCCAGTAGCAACCGCCAGGATCAGCCCCAGCATTTT.

The rearrangement uses TRBV24-1 and TRBJ1-1; possible D gene TRBD1, 6 bases. The V end was cut by 4 bases, the J end by 4 bases, with 15 bases between. The CDR3 covers 15 residues. Germline assignment: CDR1 KGHDR and CDR2 SFDVKD. CDR3 DNA: TGTGCCACCAGTGACCCGGCCAGGGGTAGCACTGAAGCTTTCTTT. Translated, it gives CATSDPARGSTEAFF.

The CDR3 here is CSVERGDGSPLHF. In DNA form, the CDR3 reads TGCAGCGTTGAACGCGGAGATGGTTCACCCCTCCACTTT. V usage is TRBV29-1 and J usage is TRBJ1-6; no firm D call. The V gene lost 2 bases and the J gene lost 9 bases, with 11 bases spanning the gap. The CDR3 loop spans 13 amino acids. Germline CDR1 SQVTM, CDR2 ANQGSEA.

The genes are TRBV21-1 and TRBJ1-3; the table calls TRBD1, which could not be checked here. TRBV21-1 is annotated as a pseudogene. The CDR3 sequence is 17 residues long. CDR3 protein: CASSKEGTGTFGNTIYF. The CDR3 DNA is TGTGCCAGCAGCAAAGAGGGGACAGGGACCTTTGGAAACACCATATATTTT.

The V and J genes are TRBV7-2 and TRBJ2-5; 7 bases are shared with TRBD2. The CDR3 extends over 13 amino acids. Trimming removed 7 bases from V and 3 bases from J; junction bases left unmatched: 5. CDR1 is SGHTA, CDR2 FQGNSA, per germline. This chain's CDR3 is CASTLGGEETQYF. DNA for the CDR3: TGTGCCAGCACCTTGGGGGGGGAAGAGACCCAGTACTTC.

The chain links TRBV2 to TRBJ1-1, with 8 positions matching TRBD1. CDR1 SNHLY and CDR2 FYNNEI come from the germline V gene. The trim removed 5 bases at V and 5 bases at J, leaving 7 bases unmatched. The CDR3 has 14 amino acids. The CDR3 spells CASSWTGWGTEAFF. The CDR3 nucleotides read TGTGCCAGCAGTTGGACAGGGTGGGGGACTGAAGCTTTCTTT.

The chain is built from TRBV5-1 and TRBJ2-3; 9 nucleotides match TRBD1. The CDR3 sequence is 16 residues long. Trimming took 4 bases from V and 5 from J; bases not matched to a gene: 11. Germline CDR1 SGHRS, CDR2 YFSETQ. CDR3 protein: CASSRRRTGEGDTQYF. The CDR3, as DNA: TGCGCCAGCAGCCGCCGTAGGACAGGGGAGGGAGATACGCAGTATTTT.

The genes are TRBV19 and TRBJ1-6, with D tentatively TRBD1 (5 bases). Germline CDR1 is LNHDA and CDR2 is SQIVND (reference sequence). V gave up 4 bases and J gave up 0 bases, with 10 bases separating them. This CDR3 has 16 amino acids. The CDR3 here is CASSNQGTSYNSPLHF. DNA for the CDR3: TGTGCCAGTAGTAACCAGGGAACCTCCTATAATTCACCCCTCCACTTT.

This chain joins TRBV2 and TRBJ2-1; D call uncertain. The V gene lost 2 bases and the J gene lost 6 bases, with 5 bases spanning the gap. Germline loops: CDR1 SNHLY, CDR2 FYNNEI. This CDR3 is 12 amino acids long. The CDR3 region has the DNA TGTGCCAGCAGTGAAACGGGCAATGAGCAGTTCTTC. Translation gives CASSETGNEQFF.

The chain joins TRBV5-1 to TRBJ2-1, with 7 bases lining up with TRBD1. The germline V gene encodes CDR1 SGHRS and CDR2 YFSETQ. The CDR3 runs 15 residues. V was pared by 2 bases and J by 2 bases, with 4 bases of the junction left unmatched. CDR3 sequence (DNA): TGCGCCAGCAGCTTTAGGGGGCTCCCCTACAATGAGCAGTTCTTC. Amino acid sequence: CASSFRGLPYNEQFF. The full variable domain, in which reference TRBV5-1 and TRBJ2-1 provide the parts outside the CDR3, is KAGVTQTPRYLIKTRGQQVTLSCSPISGHRSVSWYQQTPGQGLQFLFEYFSETQRNKGNFPGRFSGRQFSNSRSEMNVSTLELGDSALYLCASSFRGLPYNEQFFGPGTRLTVL.

The rearrangement joins TRBV18 to TRBJ1-4; the D gene is possibly TRBD1 (6 bases). The CDR3 consists of 15 residues. CDR1 is KGHSH and CDR2 is LQKENI in the germline V gene. Trimming took off 5 bases at V and 6 bases at J, with 16 bases between the two ends. The CDR3 DNA sequence: TGTGCCAGCTCATATTACAGGGCTGGGGATGAAAAACTGTTTTTT. Protein: CASSYYRAGDEKLFF.

The CDR3 nucleotides are TGTGCCAGCGGAGCGGGGGAGTACAATGAGCAGTTCTTC. It is translated as CASGAGEYNEQFF. The V and J genes are TRBV11-1 and TRBJ2-1; 8 nucleotides agree with TRBD2. The CDR3 covers 13 residues. Germline loops: CDR1 SGHAT, CDR2 FQDESV (reference sequence). J gave up 4 bases and V 8 bases, and 4 bases lay outside the gene matches.

The V and J genes are TRBV5-1 and TRBJ1-5, with D perhaps TRBD1 (6 bases). Germline V lookup: CDR1 SGHRS, CDR2 YFSETQ. Trimming cost V 4 bases and J 5 bases, with 13 bases left between them. The length of the CDR3 is 14 residues. Here the CDR3 reads CASSIQGQDQPQHF. The CDR3 coding sequence is TGCGCCAGCAGCATACAGGGTCAAGATCAGCCCCAGCATTTT. The full variable domain, its missing parts supplied by reference TRBV5-1 and TRBJ1-5, is KAGVTQTPRYLIKTRGQQVTLSCSPISGHRSVSWYQQTPGQGLQFLFEYFSETQRNKGNFPGRFSGRQFSNSRSEMNVSTLELGDSALYLCASSIQGQDQPQHFGDGTRLSIL.

In DNA, the CDR3 is TGTGCCAGCAGCTTACCAGGGGTGTCCTACGAGCAGTACTTC. Residues: CASSLPGVSYEQYF. The rearrangement joins TRBV11-2 to TRBJ2-7, with D tentatively TRBD1 (6 bases). Trimming cost V 2 bases and J 1 base, with 9 bases left between them. The CDR3 extends over 14 amino acids. Germline-derived CDR1 and CDR2 are SGHAT and FQNNGV.

The table lists this clone with a few counts. The rearrangement uses TRBV23-1 and TRBJ2-2, with TRBD2 matching over 8 bases. TRBV23-1 qualifies as an ORF whose function is uncertain. After removal of 6 bases from V and 4 bases from J, the junction contained 7 bases not matched to a gene. The CDR3 runs to 15 residues. Written as DNA, the CDR3 is TGCGCCAGCAGCCTTGGGACTAGGTTCACCGGGGAGCTGTTTTTT. Translated, it gives CASSLGTRFTGELFF.

The chain is built from TRBV21-1 and TRBJ1-4; TRBD1 reflects the table's D call only, with no check against the DNA. TRBV21-1 is reported as a pseudogene. CDR3 length: 13 amino acids. CDR3 bases: TGTGCCAGCAGGACAGGGGGGAATGAAAAACTGTTTTTT. Protein product: CASRTGGNEKLFF.